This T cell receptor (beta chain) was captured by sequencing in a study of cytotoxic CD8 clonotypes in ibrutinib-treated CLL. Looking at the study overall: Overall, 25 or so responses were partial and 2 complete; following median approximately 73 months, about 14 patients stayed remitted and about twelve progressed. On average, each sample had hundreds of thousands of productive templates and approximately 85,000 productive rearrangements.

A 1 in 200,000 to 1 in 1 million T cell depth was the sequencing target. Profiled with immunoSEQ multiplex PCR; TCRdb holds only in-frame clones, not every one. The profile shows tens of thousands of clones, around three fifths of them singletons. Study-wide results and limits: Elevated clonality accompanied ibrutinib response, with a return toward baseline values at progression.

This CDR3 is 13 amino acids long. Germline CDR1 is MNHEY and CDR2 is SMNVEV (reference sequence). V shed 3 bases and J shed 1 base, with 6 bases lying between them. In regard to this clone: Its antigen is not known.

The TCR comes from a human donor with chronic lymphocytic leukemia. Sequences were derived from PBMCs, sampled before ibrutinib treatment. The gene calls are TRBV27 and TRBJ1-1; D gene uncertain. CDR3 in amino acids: CASSFIRNTEAFF. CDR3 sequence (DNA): TGTGCCAGCAGTTTTATCAGGAACACTGAAGCTTTCTTT.